The present entry profiles one T cell receptor beta chain with its context. Antigen: not known. The sample comes from a study of radiotherapy plus CTLA-4 blockade in lung cancer. The protocol was immunoSEQ multiplex PCR, while the TCRdb copy is restricted to in-frame clones and leaves out a portion. The sample includes tens of thousands of clones, around 90% of them seen just once. Points from the study as a whole: Strongest reported response predictors: early blood clone changes and post-radiation interferon-beta.

Trimming left V 6 bases short and J 0 bases short, with 15 bases between. CDR3 size: 15 residues. CDR1 is SEHNR and CDR2 is FQNEAQ in the germline V gene (reference sequence). This sequence originates from a human donor with non-small cell lung cancer who had stable disease on radiotherapy plus ipilimumab. The V and J genes are TRBV7-9 and TRBJ2-7; the D gene is possibly TRBD1 (7 bases). Sequencing used peripheral blood, obtained from a patient treated with radiotherapy plus ipilimumab. The CDR3 loop is CASRLGGDSSYEQYF. For the CDR3, the DNA is TGTGCCAGCAGACTAGGAGGGGACAGCTCCTACGAGCAGTACTTC.